This TCR beta chain is drawn from a study of CD8+ T cells in alopecia areata. The overall study: Each of the treated patients was given oral tofacitinib, 5 to 10 mg twice daily, for moderate-to-severe alopecia areata.

Germline CDR1 SGHTA, CDR2 FQGNSA. V lost 0 bases and J lost 7; bases outside the gene matches: 5. The CDR3 consists of 15 residues. The study's findings and limits: A great number of expanded lesional clones endured in scalp and blood during tofacitinib. Among the top 100, expanded CD8+ clones, as well as scalp clonality, were significantly decreased by tofacitinib.

The treatment is: oral pan-JAK inhibitor, 5-10 mg twice daily. Collection of lesional scalp punch biopsies and peripheral blood was performed in alopecia areata patients. Turning to this clone: Its specificity is unknown.

cDNA reverse transcribed from extracted RNA served as the sequencing template. Repertoires were generated with immunoSEQ multiplex PCR, while TCRdb's copy carries only in-frame clones and drops some. The sample holds a few hundred thousand clones, 35% to 40% seen once. The starting material was CD4+ T cells sorted from blood, obtained between weeks 30 and 35, from a patient treated with tofacitinib. The TCR comes from a human donor with alopecia areata. This sequence joins TRBV7-2 and TRBJ1-4; TRBD1 agrees at 7 bases. This CDR3 reads CASSLAQGGGEKLFF. The CDR3 nucleotides read TGTGCCAGCAGCTTAGCTCAGGGGGGCGGTGAAAAACTGTTTTTT.